Listed below are T cell receptor beta chains from one sample, sequenced in a study of regulatory T cells in long-lasting Graves disease. TCRdb redid the calling of the multiplex PCR reads with MiXCR, one entry per CDR3 protein. The sample records roughly 430,000 distinct CDR3 sequences, roughly 23% being singletons. The specimen was peripheral blood mononuclear cells (PBMCs), collected when the disease was refractory, from a patient treated with antithyroid drugs. These receptors were taken from a female donor with Graves disease. Each CDR3 is given with its conserved first and last residue. The order of the fields is V gene, J gene, CDR3 protein.

TRBV3-1,TRBJ1-5,CASSQEGTGGQPQHF
TRBV12-3/TRBV12-4,TRBJ2-7,CASSRLAGAGEQYF
TRBV20-1,TRBJ1-2,CSARGRTPSFYYGYTF
TRBV12-3/TRBV12-4,TRBJ1-5,CASGSRDSSNQPQHF
TRBV14,TRBJ1-3,CASSQTRNTIYF
TRBV28,TRBJ1-3,CASSDARFSGNTIYF
TRBV19,TRBJ2-6,CASSMGTGASGANVLTF
TRBV6-2/TRBV6-3,-,CASSWLARNNEQFF
TRBV15,TRBJ1-5,CATRGHGVNQPQHF
TRBV12-3/TRBV12-4,TRBJ1-5,CASSPSEIQPQHF
TRBV29-1,TRBJ2-5,CSTKDSQETQYF
TRBV28,TRBJ1-5,CASSSQQGLEYQPQHF
TRBV27,TRBJ2-7,CASSLDPIQYEQYF
TRBV7-8,TRBJ2-2,CASSFSGRLNTGELFF
TRBV19,TRBJ2-6,CASSIQSGANVLTF
TRBV6-5,TRBJ2-7,CASSSHRGYEQYF
TRBV7-2,TRBJ2-2,CASSSRAGANTGELFF
TRBV7-9,TRBJ2-7,CASSTGQSGSSYEQYF
TRBV10-3,TRBJ2-5,CAISGNREETQYF
TRBV9,TRBJ1-6,CASSVGEERNNSPLHF
TRBV28,TRBJ2-7,CASSPQAREGSYEQYF
TRBV11-2,TRBJ2-5,CASSLIGSGETQYF
TRBV6-1,TRBJ2-5,CASSQLDKGGIQETQYF
TRBV28,TRBJ1-2,CASSLGGAMIYGYTF
TRBV28,TRBJ2-2,CASSSATGELFF
TRBV12-3/TRBV12-4,TRBJ2-7,CASSRGTSGAYEQYF
TRBV3-1,TRBJ1-5,CASSQAEGLQPQHF
TRBV30,TRBJ2-2,CAWSHTSNTGELFF
TRBV24-1,TRBJ1-4,CATSESGVEKLFF
TRBV5-1,TRBJ2-6,CASGRQSSGANVLTF
TRBV27,TRBJ1-1,CASSLFPQGGTEAFF
TRBV27,TRBJ2-7,CASSPWTGKYEQYF
TRBV12-3/TRBV12-4,TRBJ2-3,CASSSGLAEPTDTQYF
TRBV28,TRBJ2-3,CASSSTSRLSRTDTQYF
TRBV11-2,TRBJ2-2,CASSLEGLAGIQAGELFF
TRBV7-6,TRBJ2-3,CASSLFGGADTQYF
TRBV10-2,TRBJ1-6,CASTGDVMVNSPLHF
TRBV5-1,TRBJ2-2,CASSLVGRDTGELFF
TRBV20-1,TRBJ1-4,CSAKGEMGIEKLFF
TRBV29-1,TRBJ2-5,CSVDLRSSQETQYF
TRBV19,TRBJ1-3,CASSSPQRSGGNTIYF
TRBV28,TRBJ1-2,CASSLGGTVLRSGYTF
TRBV5-6,TRBJ1-1,CASGLESGKAFF
TRBV3-1,TRBJ2-7,CASSPAGANEQYF
TRBV28,TRBJ2-7,CASSLSLLRTSSYEQYF
TRBV11-2,TRBJ2-5,CASSLSVAGPQETQYF
TRBV20-1,TRBJ2-5,CSARGRRGGTQYF
TRBV20-1,TRBJ2-3,CSARTSGTDTQYF
TRBV28,TRBJ1-4,CASKEEGGNNEKLFF
TRBV29-1,TRBJ2-7,CSGGGVPGRPYEQYF
TRBV5-1,TRBJ1-5,CASSQSGTGNQPQHF
TRBV5-1,TRBJ2-7,CASSPGQGQTYEQYF
TRBV5-1,TRBJ2-7,CASSGGTSGGYEQYF